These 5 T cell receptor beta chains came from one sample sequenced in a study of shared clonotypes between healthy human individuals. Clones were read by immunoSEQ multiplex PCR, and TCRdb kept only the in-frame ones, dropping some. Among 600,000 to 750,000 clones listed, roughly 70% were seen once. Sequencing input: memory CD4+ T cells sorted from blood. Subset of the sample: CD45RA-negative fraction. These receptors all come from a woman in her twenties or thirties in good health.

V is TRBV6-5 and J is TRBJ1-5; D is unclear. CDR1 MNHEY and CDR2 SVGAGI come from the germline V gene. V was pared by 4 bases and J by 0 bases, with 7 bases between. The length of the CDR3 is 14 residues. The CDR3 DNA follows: TGTGCCAGCAGTTCGCGGGCTAGCAATCAGCCCCAGCATTTT. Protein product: CASSSRASNQPQHF.

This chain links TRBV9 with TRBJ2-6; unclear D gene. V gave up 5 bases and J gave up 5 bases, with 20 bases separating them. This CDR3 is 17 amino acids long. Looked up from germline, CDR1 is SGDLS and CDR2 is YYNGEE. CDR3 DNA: TGTGCCAGCAGGTTACGGTTCAAACAAAGTCGGGCCAACGTCCTGACTTTC. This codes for CASRLRFKQSRANVLTF.

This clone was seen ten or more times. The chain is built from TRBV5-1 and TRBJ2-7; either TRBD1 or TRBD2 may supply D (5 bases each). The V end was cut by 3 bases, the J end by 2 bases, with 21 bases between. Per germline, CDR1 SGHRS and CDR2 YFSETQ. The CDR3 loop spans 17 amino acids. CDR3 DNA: TGCGCCAGCAGCTCGGGGTTTGGTGCCAGGGCGACCTACGAGCAGTACTTC. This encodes CASSSGFGARATYEQYF.

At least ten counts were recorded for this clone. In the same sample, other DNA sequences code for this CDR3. The CDR3 DNA reads TGTGCCAGCAGCTCACAGGGAGACACTGAAGCTTTCTTT. This encodes CASSSQGDTEAFF. V gene TRBV7-3 combines with J gene TRBJ1-1, with D tentatively TRBD1 (6 bases). Trimming pared 4 bases from V and 3 bases from J, leaving 9 bases between. Germline CDR1 and CDR2: SGHTA and FQGTGA. This CDR3 is built from 13 residues.

CDR3 in amino acids: CASSQIPGQGRFSNTGELFF. As DNA, the CDR3 is TGCGCCAGCAGCCAAATCCCGGGACAGGGGCGATTCTCTAACACCGGGGAGCTGTTTTTT. V usage is TRBV4-1 and J usage is TRBJ2-2, with TRBD1 matching over 10 bases. Germline trimming cut 2 bases from V and 2 bases from J; bases unmatched to any gene: 14. This CDR3 spans 20 amino acids. From germline, CDR1 is MGHRA and CDR2 YSYEKL.